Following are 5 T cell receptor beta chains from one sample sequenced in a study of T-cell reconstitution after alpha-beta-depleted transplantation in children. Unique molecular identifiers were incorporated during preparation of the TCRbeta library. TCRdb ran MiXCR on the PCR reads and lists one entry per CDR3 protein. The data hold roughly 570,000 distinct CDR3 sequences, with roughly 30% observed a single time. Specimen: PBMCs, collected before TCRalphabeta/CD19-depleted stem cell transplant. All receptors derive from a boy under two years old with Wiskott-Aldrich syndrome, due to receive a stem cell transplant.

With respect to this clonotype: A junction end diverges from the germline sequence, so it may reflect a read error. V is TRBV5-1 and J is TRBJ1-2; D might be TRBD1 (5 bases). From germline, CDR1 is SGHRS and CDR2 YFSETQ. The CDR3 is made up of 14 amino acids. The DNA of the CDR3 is TGCGCCAGCATCTTGGACACAGCTTTCTATGGCTACACCTTC. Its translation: CASILDTAFYGYTF.

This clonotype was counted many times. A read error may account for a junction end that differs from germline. CDR3 protein: CASSLVGGTGELFF. The CDR3 DNA reads as TGTGCCAGCAGCTTAGTGGGGGGGACAGGAGAGCTGTTTTTT. The chain recombines TRBV5-1 with TRBJ2-2; a weak D match, TRBD1 (8 bases). The CDR3 extends over 14 amino acids. Germline V gene sequence: CDR1 SGHRS, CDR2 YFSETQ.

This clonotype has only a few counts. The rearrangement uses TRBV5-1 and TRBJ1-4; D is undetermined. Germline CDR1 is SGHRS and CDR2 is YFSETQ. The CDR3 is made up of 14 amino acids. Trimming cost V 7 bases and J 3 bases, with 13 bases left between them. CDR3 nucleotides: TGCGCCAGCGGACCGGGGAGGCCTAATGAAAAACTGTTTTTT. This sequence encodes CASGPGRPNEKLFF. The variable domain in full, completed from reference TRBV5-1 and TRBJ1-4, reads KAGVTQTPRYLIKTRGQQVTLSCSPISGHRSVSWYQQTPGQGLQFLFEYFSETQRNKGNFPGRFSGRQFSNSRSEMNVSTLELGDSALYLCASGPGRPNEKLFFGSGTQLSVL.

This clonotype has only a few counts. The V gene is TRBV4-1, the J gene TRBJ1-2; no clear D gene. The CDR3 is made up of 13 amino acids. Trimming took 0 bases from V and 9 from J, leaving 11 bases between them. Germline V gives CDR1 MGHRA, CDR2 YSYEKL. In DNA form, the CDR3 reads TGCGCCAGCAGCCAAGAAGACGAAGCGCGCTACACCTTC. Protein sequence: CASSQEDEARYTF.

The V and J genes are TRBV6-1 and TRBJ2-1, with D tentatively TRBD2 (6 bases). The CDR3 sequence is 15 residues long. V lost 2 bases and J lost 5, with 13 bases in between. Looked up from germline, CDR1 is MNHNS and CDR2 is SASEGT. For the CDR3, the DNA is TGTGCCAGCAGTGAAAGAGGGGCGGGGCACAATGAGCAGTTCTTC. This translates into CASSERGAGHNEQFF.